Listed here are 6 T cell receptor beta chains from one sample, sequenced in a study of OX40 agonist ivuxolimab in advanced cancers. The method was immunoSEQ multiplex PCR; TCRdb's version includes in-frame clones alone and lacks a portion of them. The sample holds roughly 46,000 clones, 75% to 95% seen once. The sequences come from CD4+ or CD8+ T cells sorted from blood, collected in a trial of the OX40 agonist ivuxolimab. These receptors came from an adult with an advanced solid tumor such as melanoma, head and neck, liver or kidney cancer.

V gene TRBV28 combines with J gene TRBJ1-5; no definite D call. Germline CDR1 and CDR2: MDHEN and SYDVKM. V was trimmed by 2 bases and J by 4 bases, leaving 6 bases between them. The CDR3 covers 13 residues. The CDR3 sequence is CASSLGFNQPQHF. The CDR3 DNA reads TGTGCCAGCAGTTTAGGGTTTAATCAGCCCCAGCATTTT.

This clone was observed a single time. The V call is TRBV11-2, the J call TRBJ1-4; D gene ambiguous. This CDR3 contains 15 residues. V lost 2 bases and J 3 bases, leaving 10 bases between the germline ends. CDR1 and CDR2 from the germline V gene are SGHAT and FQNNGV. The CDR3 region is CASSLSGGPNEKLFF. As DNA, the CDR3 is TGTGCCAGCAGCTTATCCGGAGGGCCTAATGAAAAACTGTTTTTT.

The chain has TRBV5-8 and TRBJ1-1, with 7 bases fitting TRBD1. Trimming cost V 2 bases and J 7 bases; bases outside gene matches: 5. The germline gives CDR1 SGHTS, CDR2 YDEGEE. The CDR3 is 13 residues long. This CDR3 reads CASSFPGQLEAFF. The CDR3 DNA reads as TGTGCCAGCAGCTTTCCGGGACAGCTTGAAGCTTTCTTT.

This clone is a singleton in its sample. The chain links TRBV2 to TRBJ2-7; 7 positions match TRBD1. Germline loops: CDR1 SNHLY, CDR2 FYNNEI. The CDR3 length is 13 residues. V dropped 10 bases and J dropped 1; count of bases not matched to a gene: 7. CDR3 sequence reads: CANSGTESYEQYF. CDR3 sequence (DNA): TGTGCCAACTCGGGGACAGAATCCTACGAGCAGTACTTC.

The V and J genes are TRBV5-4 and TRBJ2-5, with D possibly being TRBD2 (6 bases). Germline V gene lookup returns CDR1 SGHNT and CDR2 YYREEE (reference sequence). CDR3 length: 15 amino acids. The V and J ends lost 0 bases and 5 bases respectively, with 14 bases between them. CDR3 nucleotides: TGTGCCAGCAGCTTGGACTTGGAGGCGGGGGAGACCCAGTACTTC. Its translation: CASSLDLEAGETQYF.

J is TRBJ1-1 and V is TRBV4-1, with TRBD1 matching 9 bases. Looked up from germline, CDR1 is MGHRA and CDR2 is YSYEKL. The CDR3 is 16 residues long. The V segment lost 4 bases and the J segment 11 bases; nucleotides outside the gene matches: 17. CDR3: CASSPERGQGLPGAFF. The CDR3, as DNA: TGCGCCAGCAGCCCCGAAAGGGGACAGGGATTACCGGGGGCTTTCTTT.